This TCR beta chain was recorded in a study of blood T cell repertoires in COVID-19 (dated by TCRdb to between 2020 and 2021). Turning to the overall study: Collaborator samples came from the United States, Italy and Spain and covered acute and convalescent phases of COVID-19. The prospective study material was composed of cDNA or gDNA derived from T cells, B-cell-depleted T cells, or PBMCs. Deeply sampled blood TCRbeta repertoires from subjects exposed to, actively infected with, or recovered from COVID-19 were included in the dataset. The repertoires were made available in a free public database intended to serve as a resource for research on the immune response to SARS-CoV-2. The samples were drawn from two sources: the first 160 participants of the ongoing ImmuneRACE study, and over 950 subjects contributed by 6 global collaborators. Sample metadata almost always included a de-identified subject ID, COVID-19 status, age in years and sex. Where available, HLA class I and class II types were taken from metadata supplied by the sample provider and were not determined by assay-based typing. The research as a whole found: How much clinical and demographic metadata was included differed by source and by participant, and the metadata was provided uncurated.

The CDR3 has 18 amino acids, counting the end cysteine and phenylalanine. Solely the CDR3 DNA is kept, with 54 bases framed from the first base. At the junction V is shortened by 0 bases and J by 4 bases, with 17 bases in between. As encoded in the germline V gene, CDR1 is SGDLS while CDR2 is YYNGEE. The immunoSEQ Assay, a bias-controlled multiplex PCR, was used to amplify TCRbeta CDR3 regions from genomic DNA. The authors' pipeline ran thus. The number of nucleated cells in each sample was estimated from the amplification of reference gene primers within the assay. To quantify the absolute abundance of each unique TCRbeta CDR3 rearrangement, sequence reads were collapsed and filtered. Productive Simpson clonality was computed per sample as the square root of Simpson's diversity index over productive rearrangements. TCRdb carries this immuneACCESS record with in-frame sequences only. Its versions omit some clonotypes, under half of them owing to an unresolved V gene in the studies checked, with the rest unexplained. V and J calls plus clone size are reproduced from that table; the DNA served to infer D and trimming. The sample table records around 400,000 clones; roughly 86% of these occur just once. The top ten hold 1.5% to 2% of the sample.

Enrolling through a virtual design, the prospective study's participants ranged in age from roughly 18 to 89 years and lived across about two dozen United States geographic areas. To assign participants to cohorts, the prospective study relied on clinical history that participants themselves reported in a screening survey and a study questionnaire. ImmuneRACE Cohort 3 recovered participants were defined by two consecutive negative NP/OP PCR tests, healthcare professional clearance, or symptom resolution. Mobile phlebotomists in the prospective study collected whole blood, serum and a nasopharyngeal or oropharyngeal swab from every participant. Over a roughly 2-month period, participants in the prospective study had the option of providing additional blood draws and questionnaires. Before DNA extraction, prospective study blood samples were shipped either frozen or at room temperature. With regard to this clone: The clone's antigen remains unknown. Base quality data are lacking; no much larger clone is found one base away.

The receptor's source is a woman in her twenties or thirties who had recovered from COVID-19. The chain couples TRBV9 to TRBJ2-6; matching of 6 bases hints at TRBD2 as the D gene. Sequenced sample: PBMCs or T cells enriched from blood (not recorded which). Here is the DNA: TGTGCCAGCAGCGTAGCTCCCCCTCTAGCGTCCGGGGCCAACGTCCTGACTTTC. This yields the protein CASSVAPPLASGANVLTF. Joined to the reference TRBV9 and TRBJ2-6 proteins, this CDR3 gives the full variable domain: DSGVTQTPKHLITATGQRVTLRCSPRSGDLSVYWYQQSLDQGLQFLIQYYNGEERAKGNILERFSAQQFPDLHSELNLSSLELGDSALYFCASSVAPPLASGANVLTFGAGSRLTVL.